These 22 T cell receptor beta chains were all obtained from the same sample, sequenced in a study of response to subunit inactivated influenza vaccine. TCRdb re-called the RT-PCR reads with MiXCR, one entry per CDR3 protein. The table records about 800,000 distinct CDR3 sequences, around 20% of them present only once. The sequencing used PBMCs from blood, collected around 5 days after vaccination. The receptors here all came from a man aged 45-60 years who received an inactivated influenza vaccine.

This chain uses TRBV4-3 with TRBJ2-2; 10 bases match TRBD1. This CDR3 is 15 amino acids long. V shed 4 bases and J 5 bases; nucleotides not matched to a gene: 4. Germline CDR1 reads LGHNA; CDR2 reads YSLEER. The CDR3 spells CASSPDRGHTGELFF. In DNA form, the CDR3 reads TGCGCCAGCAGCCCAGACAGGGGGCATACCGGGGAGCTGTTTTTT.

The chain is built from TRBV7-6 and TRBJ1-3, with 10 bases matching TRBD1. Germline values: CDR1 SGHVS, CDR2 FNYEAQ. CDR3 length equals 16 residues. The V gene end was trimmed by 8 bases and the J gene end by 2 bases; junction bases not matched to a gene: 9. The CDR3 reads CASGRRQGAAGNTIYF. The CDR3 DNA follows: TGTGCCAGCGGAAGGAGACAGGGGGCGGCTGGAAACACCATATATTTT.

This chain connects TRBV5-1 to TRBJ1-2, with D possibly matching TRBD1 (5 bases). Trimming stripped 4 bases from V and 0 bases from J, with 13 bases between. This CDR3 has 15 residues. CDR1 and CDR2 (germline): SGHRS, YFSETQ. The CDR3 sequence: CASSREWGSNYGYTF. CDR3 nucleotide sequence: TGCGCCAGCAGCCGGGAGTGGGGGTCTAACTATGGCTACACCTTC.

There are a few counts of this clonotype. This rearrangement joins TRBV10-3 to TRBJ1-6; D might be TRBD1 (5 bases). CDR3 size: 14 residues. CDR1 is ENHRY, CDR2 SYGVKD, per germline. The V gene lost 4 bases and the J gene lost 7 bases, with 11 bases spanning the gap. Here the CDR3 DNA reads TGTGCCATCAGTGCGCCAGGGCGGAATTCACCCCTCCACTTT. This codes for CAISAPGRNSPLHF.

This clonotype was observed a few times. CDR3 sequence reads: CASSEALSSYNEQFF. Written as DNA, the CDR3 is TGTGCCAGCAGTGAGGCCTTGAGCTCCTACAATGAGCAGTTCTTC. The V gene is TRBV2, the J gene TRBJ2-1; no definite D call. The CDR3 consists of 15 residues. Trimming took off 3 bases at V and 0 bases at J, with 9 bases between the two ends. Per the germline V gene, CDR1 is SNHLY and CDR2 is FYNNEI.

The chain combines TRBV7-9 with TRBJ2-7; D may be TRBD1 (6 bases). This CDR3 has 15 amino acids. Germline lookup yields CDR1 SEHNR and CDR2 FQNEAQ (reference sequence). The V gene lost 5 bases and the J gene lost 0 bases, with 14 bases spanning the gap. Here the CDR3 DNA reads TGTGCCAGCAGCCCGAGGACAGTTGGCTCCTACGAGCAGTACTTC. Protein: CASSPRTVGSYEQYF.

The V gene is TRBV20-1, the J gene TRBJ1-5, with D unclear. Germline V gene data show CDR1 as DFQATT and CDR2 as SNEGSKA (reference sequence). V shed 0 bases and J shed 2 bases, with 8 bases lying between them. The CDR3 runs to 14 residues. The CDR3 spells CSARELKGNQPQHF. Here the CDR3 DNA reads TGCAGTGCTAGAGAGTTAAAGGGCAATCAGCCCCAGCATTTT.

This clonotype was found a few times. This chain connects TRBV15 to TRBJ2-7; 10 bases fit TRBD2. The germline V gene has CDR1 LNHNV and CDR2 YYDKDF (reference sequence). This CDR3 comprises 18 residues. The J segment lost 3 bases and the V segment lost 2 bases, leaving 13 bases of the junction unmatched. The CDR3 nucleotides read TGTGCCACCAGCAGATACGCCCAGGGACTAGCGAGAGTCTACGAGCAGTACTTC. This sequence encodes CATSRYAQGLARVYEQYF.

The CDR3 bases are TGTGCCAGCAGTGTAGGACTAGCGGGCTATGAGCAGTTCTTC. It codes for CASSVGLAGYEQFF. The chain carries TRBV2 and TRBJ2-1, with 11 bases lining up with TRBD2. Germline lookup yields CDR1 SNHLY and CDR2 FYNNEI. This CDR3 comprises 14 residues. Trimming at V came to 4 bases and at J to 8 bases, leaving 4 bases not matched to a gene.

This clonotype has a handful of counts. One junction end disagrees with the germline gene, perhaps due to a read error. The chain uses TRBV6-5 and TRBJ2-5, with 9 positions matching TRBD2. Per the germline V gene, CDR1 is MNHEY and CDR2 is SVGAGI. CDR3 size: 17 residues. CDR3 coding DNA: TGTGCCAGCAGTCACTCCGGAGTGGCGGGAGGGACGGAGACCCAGTACTTC. Its protein is CASSHSGVAGGTETQYF.

This chain joins TRBV7-2 and TRBJ2-5, with 7 bases lining up with TRBD2. CDR1 is SGHTA and CDR2 is FQGNSA in the germline V gene. J gave up 2 bases and V 4 bases, and 13 bases lay outside the gene matches. This CDR3 is built from 17 residues. CDR3 loop: CASSSLGGSTPQETQYF. The CDR3 DNA sequence: TGTGCCAGCAGCTCATTGGGGGGGAGCACCCCTCAAGAGACCCAGTACTTC.

This clonotype came up a few times. V usage is TRBV29-1 and J usage is TRBJ2-7; D is uncertain. V lost 0 bases, J lost 4 bases, and 19 bases lay in between. The CDR3 runs to 16 residues. CDR1 and CDR2 from the germline V gene are SQVTM and ANQGSEA. In DNA, the CDR3 is TGCAGCGTTGAAGATCCTGCGAGGCCCAGGTCGTACGAGCAGTACTTC. Its protein is CSVEDPARPRSYEQYF.

This chain joins TRBV7-2 and TRBJ2-2, with a tentative D call TRBD1 (6 bases). Germline CDR1 is SGHTA and CDR2 is FQGNSA. CDR3 length: 14 residues. V was cut by 5 bases and J by 4 bases, with 11 bases left in between. The CDR3 DNA follows: TGTGCCAGCAGCCCCGGACAGATCACCGGGGAGCTGTTTTTT. Translated, it gives CASSPGQITGELFF.

This chain joins TRBV4-1 and TRBJ2-1; 10 bases line up with TRBD2. Germline loops: CDR1 MGHRA, CDR2 YSYEKL. This CDR3 contains 14 residues. V was clipped by 0 bases and J by 13 bases; unmatched bases: 6. In nucleotides, the CDR3 is TGCGCCAGCAGCCAAGATTCACTAGCGGGGCCTCAGTTCTTC. This translates into CASSQDSLAGPQFF.

This clonotype was detected a few times. V is TRBV5-1 and J is TRBJ2-7, with 7 positions matching TRBD2. Trimming cost V 3 bases and J 1 base; bases outside gene matches: 10. The CDR3 runs 16 residues. Germline CDR1 SGHRS, CDR2 YFSETQ. CDR3 loop: CASSYSGEGWSYEQYF. For the CDR3, the DNA is TGCGCCAGCAGCTACTCCGGGGAGGGGTGGTCCTACGAGCAGTACTTC. The complete variable domain, with remaining parts taken from reference TRBV5-1 and TRBJ2-7, reads KAGVTQTPRYLIKTRGQQVTLSCSPISGHRSVSWYQQTPGQGLQFLFEYFSETQRNKGNFPGRFSGRQFSNSRSEMNVSTLELGDSALYLCASSYSGEGWSYEQYFGPGTRLTVT.

V usage is TRBV5-1 and J usage is TRBJ2-3, with 7 bases identical to TRBD1. Germline loops: CDR1 SGHRS, CDR2 YFSETQ. The CDR3 is made up of 13 amino acids. Trimming at V came to 6 bases and at J to 4 bases, leaving 5 bases not matched to a gene. CDR3 nucleotide sequence: TGCGCCAGCACGGAGACAGGGTCAGATACGCAGTATTTT. Encoded protein: CASTETGSDTQYF.

The V gene is TRBV13, the J gene TRBJ2-7, with TRBD2 identical over 8 bases. The CDR3 contains 19 residues. In germline, CDR1 is PRHDT, CDR2 FYEKMQ (reference sequence). J gave up 3 bases and V 3 bases, and 19 bases lay outside the gene matches. CDR3 in amino acids: CASSFGRSGRFVAGYEQYF. CDR3 bases: TGTGCCAGCAGCTTCGGTCGGAGCGGGAGATTCGTTGCGGGCTACGAGCAGTACTTC.

This clonotype was detected many times. The genes are TRBV29-1 and TRBJ2-3, with TRBD1 as a possible D gene (5 bases). The CDR3 sequence is 16 residues long. Germline lookup yields CDR1 SQVTM and CDR2 ANQGSEA. CDR3 in DNA: TGCAGACCGGGCTGTGCCAGGGCTTATAGCACAGATACGCAGTATTTT. Amino acid sequence: CRPGCARAYSTDTQYF.

V usage is TRBV19 and J usage is TRBJ2-1; 7 bases align to TRBD2. The CDR3 covers 18 residues. Germline V gene sequence: CDR1 LNHDA, CDR2 SQIVND (reference sequence). V lost 4 bases and J lost 2; bases outside the gene matches: 14. The CDR3 sequence: CASSKGARLAAAYNEQFF. CDR3 DNA sequence: TGTGCCAGTAGTAAGGGCGCGCGGCTAGCGGCTGCCTACAATGAGCAGTTCTTC.

This chain joins TRBV2 and TRBJ1-5, with D uncertain. V was clipped by 4 bases and J by 1 base, with 11 bases between them. The CDR3 is made up of 15 amino acids. Germline CDR1 is SNHLY and CDR2 is FYNNEI. CDR3 sequence (DNA): TGTGCCAGCAGTGTCTATTCCGGCAGCAATCAGCCCCAGCATTTT. Translation gives CASSVYSGSNQPQHF.

V and J are TRBV6-2 or TRBV6-3 and TRBJ2-7; 8 nucleotides match TRBD1. CDR3 size: 15 residues. The junction had 6 bases not matched to a gene; V was cut back by 5 bases and J by 0 bases. From germline, CDR1 is MNHEY and CDR2 SVGEGT. The CDR3 here is CASSLTGGFSYEQYF. In nucleotides, the CDR3 is TGTGCCAGCAGTCTAACAGGGGGGTTCTCCTACGAGCAGTACTTC.

This clonotype was recorded once. This rearrangement joins TRBV18 to TRBJ2-3; either TRBD1 or TRBD2 may supply D (6 bases each). V lost 0 bases and J lost 9, with 19 bases in between. Germline V CDR1 and CDR2: KGHSH, LQKENI. The CDR3 runs 16 residues. CDR3 loop: CASSPPTLGGHMTQYF. CDR3 nucleotides: TGTGCCAGCTCACCACCCACCTTGGGGGGACACATGACGCAGTATTTT.